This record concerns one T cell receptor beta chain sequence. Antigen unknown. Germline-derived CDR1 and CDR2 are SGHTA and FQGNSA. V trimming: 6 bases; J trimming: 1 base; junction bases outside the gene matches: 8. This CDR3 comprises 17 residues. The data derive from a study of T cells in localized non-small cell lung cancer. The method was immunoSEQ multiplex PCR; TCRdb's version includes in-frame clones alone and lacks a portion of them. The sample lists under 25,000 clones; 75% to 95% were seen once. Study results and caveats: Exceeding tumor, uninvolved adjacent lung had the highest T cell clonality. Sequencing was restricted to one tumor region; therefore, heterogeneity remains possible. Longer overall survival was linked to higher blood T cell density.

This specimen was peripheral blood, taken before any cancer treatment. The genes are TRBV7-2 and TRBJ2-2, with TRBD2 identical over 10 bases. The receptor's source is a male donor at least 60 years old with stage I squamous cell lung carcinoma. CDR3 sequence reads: CASRIGRTSGNTGELFF. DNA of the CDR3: TGTGCCAGCAGAATAGGCAGGACTAGCGGGAACACCGGGGAGCTGTTTTTT.